The subject of this entry is one T cell receptor beta chain. The antigen remains unidentified. Per germline, CDR1 SGHTA and CDR2 FQGNSA. V lost 1 base to trimming and J lost 2 bases, with 6 bases between them. This CDR3 is 13 amino acids long. This record belongs to a study of response to subunit inactivated influenza vaccine. General study results and limits: Authors suggested that a seasonal influenza vaccination recruits few new T cells each time.

TCRdb recomputed calls from the RT-PCR reads with MiXCR, one row per CDR3 protein. The sample records about 300,000 distinct CDR3 sequences, just over 20% being singletons. The receptor was derived from a man aged 50-75 years who received an inactivated influenza vaccine. The chain joins TRBV7-2 to TRBJ2-7, with unresolved D. The sample was PBMCs from blood, taken 21 months after vaccination. The chain's CDR3 is CASSLVRTYEQYF. CDR3 coding DNA: TGTGCCAGCAGCTTAGTTCGGACCTACGAGCAGTACTTC.